This T cell receptor (beta chain) was found in a study of siplizumab effects on memory and regulatory T cells. General observations from the study: Most proliferating CD4+ or CD8+ clones, roughly 75-96%, had no naive or memory assignment. Naive T cells appeared more diverse than memory cells and seemed to be major alloresponse contributors. Suppressive capability of dividing Tregs from siplizumab cultures went unverified. With siplizumab, cumulative frequency of CD4+ memory-derived alloreactive sequences dropped significantly.

In this sample, this clone turned up a few times. Its antigen is still unknown. Germline CDR1 SQVTM, CDR2 ANQGSEA. The V segment lost 4 bases and the J segment 5 bases; nucleotides outside the gene matches: 3. The CDR3 extends over 12 amino acids. Sequenced by immunoSEQ multiplex PCR; TCRdb stores in-frame clones only, minus some. This sample has 70,000 to 100,000 clones, with under 95% found just once. The source of this sequence is a human donor in good health. The rearrangement uses TRBV29-1 and TRBJ1-2; 8 nucleotides align to TRBD1. Sequencing was performed on CD8+ T cells sorted from blood. CDR3 residues: CSVGTGRYGYTF. Written as DNA, the CDR3 is TGCAGCGTTGGGACAGGGCGGTATGGCTACACCTTC.